This T cell receptor beta chain was recovered during a study of PD-1 blockade in mismatch repair-deficient tumors. Study-wide context: Patients had about a dozen mismatch repair-deficient cancer types, all previously treated and progressing. General study points: Tumor-resident clones, often absent from pretreatment blood, expanded after pembrolizumab and then contracted.

About this clone itself: Its cognate antigen is unknown.

Assay used: immunoSEQ multiplex PCR; TCRdb lists only in-frame clones, some missing. The data show about 110,000 clones, about 74% seen once. Germline lookup yields CDR1 SGHAT and CDR2 FQNNGV. V was clipped by 2 bases and J by 4 bases, with 9 bases between them. The CDR3 has 14 amino acids. PCR or immunohistochemistry showed mismatch repair deficiency in every enrolled patient. TCRs were sequenced from a few patients responding to pembrolizumab. Specimen: peripheral blood, collected 60 weeks after starting pembrolizumab. The receptor's source is an adult with mismatch repair-deficient cancer. The chain links TRBV11-2 to TRBJ2-1, with D possibly TRBD2 on 5 matching bases. CDR3 amino acids: CASSLTGRYNEQFF. The CDR3, as DNA: TGTGCCAGCAGCTTAACGGGGAGATACAATGAGCAGTTCTTC.